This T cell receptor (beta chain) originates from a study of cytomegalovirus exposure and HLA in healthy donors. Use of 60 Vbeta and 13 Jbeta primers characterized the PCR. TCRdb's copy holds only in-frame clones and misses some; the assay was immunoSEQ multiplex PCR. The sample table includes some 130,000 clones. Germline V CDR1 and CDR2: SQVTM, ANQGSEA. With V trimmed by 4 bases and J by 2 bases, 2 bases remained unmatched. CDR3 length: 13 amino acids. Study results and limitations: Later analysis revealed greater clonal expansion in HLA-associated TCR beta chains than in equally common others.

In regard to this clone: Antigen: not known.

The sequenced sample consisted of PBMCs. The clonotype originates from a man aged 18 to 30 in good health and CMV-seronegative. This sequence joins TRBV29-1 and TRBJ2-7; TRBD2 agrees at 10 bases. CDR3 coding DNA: TGCAGCGTTGGGACTAGCGGACCCTACGAGCAGTACTTC. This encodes CSVGTSGPYEQYF.